Shown below are 22 T cell receptor beta chains from a single sample sequenced in a study of blood T cell repertoires in COVID-19. Measured with immunoSEQ multiplex PCR; TCRdb has only the in-frame clones, and not every one. The sample includes approximately 270,000 clones, 70% to 90% of them seen just once. Sequenced material: peripheral blood. The receptors shown here come from a woman aged 30 to 39 with COVID-19, enrolled during active disease.

The V gene is TRBV11-3, the J gene TRBJ1-1; 9 bases fit TRBD1. The J segment lost 6 bases and the V segment lost 1 base, leaving 3 bases of the junction unmatched. Germline CDR1 and CDR2: SGHNT and YENEEA. The CDR3 contains 14 residues. CDR3 sequence (DNA): TGTGCCAGCAGCTTAGGGACAGGGGAGGCTGAAGCTTTCTTT. This translates into CASSLGTGEAEAFF.

This clone has a handful of counts. V is TRBV4-1 and J is TRBJ2-1, with 8 bases lining up with TRBD2. The germline V gene has CDR1 MGHRA and CDR2 YSYEKL. The CDR3 totals 17 residues. J was trimmed by 4 bases and V by 2 bases; bases with no gene match: 10. The CDR3 reads CASSQRAAGVQYNEQFF. The CDR3 nucleotides are TGCGCCAGCAGCCAAAGGGCAGCGGGAGTTCAGTACAATGAGCAGTTCTTC.

V and J are TRBV11-3 and TRBJ2-3; 12 bases agree with TRBD2. The germline V gene has CDR1 SGHNT and CDR2 YENEEA. V lost 5 bases and J lost 0; bases outside the gene matches: 3. This CDR3 spans 16 amino acids. CDR3 loop: CASSPGLAGSTDTQYF. The CDR3 DNA sequence: TGTGCCAGCAGCCCCGGACTAGCGGGGAGCACAGATACGCAGTATTTT.

The CDR3 coding sequence is TGTGCCAGCAGCAAAGATGGTCAGGATAGCAATCAGCCCCAGCATTTT. It translates to CASSKDGQDSNQPQHF. The rearrangement uses TRBV21-1 and TRBJ1-5; the listed D gene, TRBD1, was not tested against the DNA. TRBV21-1 is a pseudogene. The CDR3 consists of 16 residues.

This chain connects TRBV5-6 to TRBJ1-6, with no clear D. V was pared by 4 bases and J by 4 bases, with 18 bases between. CDR3 size: 17 residues. Per germline, CDR1 SGHDT and CDR2 YYEEEE. The CDR3 spells CASSLSPTRTYNSPLHF. CDR3 bases: TGTGCCAGCAGCCTCAGTCCGACACGGACTTATAATTCACCCCTCCACTTT.

This clone occurred a few times. CDR3: CSAGYGDSVGGGEKLFF. The CDR3 DNA sequence: TGCAGCGCGGGATACGGGGACAGTGTTGGCGGTGGTGAAAAACTGTTTTTT. The V gene is TRBV29-1, the J gene TRBJ1-4, with TRBD1 matching over 7 bases. Germline CDR1 and CDR2: SQVTM and ANQGSEA. Trimming removed 7 bases from V and 7 bases from J; junction bases left unmatched: 21. The length of the CDR3 is 17 residues. Filled out from reference TRBV29-1 and TRBJ1-4, the complete variable domain reads SAVISQKPSRDICQRGTSLTIQCQVDSQVTMMFWYRQQPGQSLTLIATANQGSEATYESGFVIDKFPISRPNLTFSTLTVSNMSPEDSSIYLCSAGYGDSVGGGEKLFFGSGTQLSVL.

The chain carries TRBV27 and TRBJ2-7, with 9 nucleotides matching TRBD1. There are 18 residues in the CDR3. Trimming at V came to 4 bases and at J to 4 bases, leaving 17 bases not matched to a gene. Germline V gene sequence: CDR1 MNHEY, CDR2 SMNVEV (reference sequence). The CDR3 coding sequence is TGTGCCAGCAGTTCCTACTCGCTTACAGGGGGCAAAGGGTACGAGCAGTACTTC. It specifies CASSSYSLTGGKGYEQYF.

V is TRBV5-4 and J is TRBJ1-2; D may be TRBD1 (5 bases). Trimming removed 0 bases at V and 0 bases at J, with 9 bases between. CDR1 and CDR2 (germline): SGHNT, YYREEE (reference sequence). This CDR3 has 15 amino acids. The CDR3 DNA follows: TGTGCCAGCAGCTTGGTGGGGCCCGCTAACTATGGCTACACCTTC. Its protein is CASSLVGPANYGYTF.

The V gene is TRBV5-4, the J gene TRBJ1-1; no reliable D call. Germline CDR1 reads SGHNT; CDR2 reads YYREEE (reference sequence). CDR3 size: 16 residues. V lost 1 base and J lost 3, with 16 bases in between. The CDR3, as DNA: TGTGCCAGCAGCTTGAAGCCTCAACAGACGGACACTGAAGCTTTCTTT. It codes for CASSLKPQQTDTEAFF.

This clone has only a few counts. The chain carries TRBV4-1 and TRBJ1-1; D gene unclear. The CDR3 is made up of 15 amino acids. Germline V gene sequence: CDR1 MGHRA, CDR2 YSYEKL. Trimming removed 1 base at V and 3 bases at J, with 12 bases between. For the CDR3, the DNA is TGCGCCAGCAGCCAAGTACCCTCGGGGTACACTGAAGCTTTCTTT. Translating it yields CASSQVPSGYTEAFF.

V and J are TRBV30 and TRBJ1-5, with D tentatively TRBD1 (5 bases). V was pared by 5 bases and J by 0 bases, with 17 bases between. The CDR3 has 16 residues. The germline CDR1 and CDR2 sequences are GTSNPN and SVGIG (reference sequence). The CDR3 DNA sequence: TGTGCCTGGCAGCGACAAGGGGAAGTTAGCAATCAGCCCCAGCATTTT. Its protein is CAWQRQGEVSNQPQHF.

The chain is built from TRBV27 and TRBJ2-1, with TRBD2 as a possible D gene (6 bases). With 5 bases removed from V and 7 bases from J, the gap between germline ends came to 15 bases. CDR3 length: 14 amino acids. Germline CDR1 MNHEY, CDR2 SMNVEV (reference sequence). The CDR3 coding sequence is TGTGCCAGCAGTGGTGCGGGACTTATTAATGAGCAGTTCTTC. It codes for CASSGAGLINEQFF.

V and J are TRBV6-1 and TRBJ2-1, with 8 bases identical to TRBD2. V trimming: 2 bases; J trimming: 4 bases; junction bases outside the gene matches: 10. The CDR3 loop spans 17 amino acids. The germline V gene encodes CDR1 MNHNS and CDR2 SASEGT. This CDR3 reads CASSERSRTGGYNEQFF. CDR3 bases: TGTGCCAGCAGTGAACGCTCCCGAACGGGGGGGTACAATGAGCAGTTCTTC.

The chain recombines TRBV6-4 with TRBJ2-7; TRBD2 matches at 9 bases. This CDR3 is built from 15 residues. Unmatched junction bases numbered 9, after V lost 2 bases and J lost 7 bases. CDR1 and CDR2 from the germline V gene are MRHNA and SNTAGT. This CDR3 reads CASSDRGRASNEQYV. The DNA of the CDR3 is TGTGCCAGCAGTGACCGCGGGAGGGCCTCTAATGAGCAGTACGTC.

The chain carries TRBV11-2 and TRBJ1-1; D unclear. V lost 2 bases, J lost 4 bases, and 20 bases lay in between. Germline CDR1 reads SGHAT; CDR2 reads FQNNGV. The CDR3 spans 17 residues. The CDR3 bases are TGTGCCAGCAGCTTAAAAACACCGGGGATCGGTTTCACTGAAGCTTTCTTT. It yields the protein CASSLKTPGIGFTEAFF.

V usage is TRBV27 and J usage is TRBJ1-5; TRBD1 matches 7 bases. With 3 bases clipped from V and 6 bases from J, the junction kept 5 bases outside the gene matches. This CDR3 spans 14 amino acids. Germline V gene sequence: CDR1 MNHEY, CDR2 SMNVEV (reference sequence). The DNA of the CDR3 is TGTGCCAGCAGTTTCACAGGGGCGGCTCAGCCCCAGCATTTT. It codes for CASSFTGAAQPQHF.

The chain uses TRBV7-8 and TRBJ1-5; TRBD1 agrees at 11 bases. V lost 5 bases, J lost 6 bases, and 6 bases stayed unmatched. The length of the CDR3 is 15 residues. CDR1 is SGHVS, CDR2 FQNEAQ, per germline. The CDR3 nucleotides read TGTGCCAGCAGCGCACCCGGGACAGGGGGTCAGCCCCAGCATTTT. It codes for CASSAPGTGGQPQHF.

J is TRBJ2-7 and V is TRBV5-5; 9 bases are a match to TRBD1. This CDR3 is 15 amino acids long. With 3 bases clipped from V and 1 base from J, the junction kept 5 bases outside the gene matches. CDR1 is SGHKS, CDR2 YYEKEE, per germline (reference sequence). The CDR3 nucleotides read TGTGCCAGCAGCTCTGCCGGGACAGGGTCCTACGAGCAGTACTTC. This sequence encodes CASSSAGTGSYEQYF.

V and J are TRBV13 and TRBJ2-1; a possible D gene is TRBD1 (5 bases). V was cut by 6 bases and J by 7 bases, with 22 bases left in between. Germline CDR1 and CDR2: PRHDT and FYEKMQ (reference sequence). The CDR3 covers 16 residues. The CDR3 region has the DNA TGTGCCAGCAGTGGGGCGGCAGCTGCATTGGGGAATGAGCAGTTCTTC. This codes for CASSGAAAALGNEQFF.

With respect to this clone: The germline gene is not matched at one end of the junction; a read error may be the cause. V usage is TRBV7-7 and J usage is TRBJ2-1, with 11 bases that match TRBD2. Germline V gene lookup returns CDR1 SSHAT and CDR2 FNYEAQ (reference sequence). This CDR3 has 16 amino acids. This chain's CDR3 is CASSSSLAGGQNEQFF. CDR3 coding DNA: TGTGCTAGCAGCTCCTCTCTAGCGGGAGGCCAGAATGAGCAGTTCTTC.

The CDR3 spells CSVGVGTSTDTQYF. The CDR3 DNA reads TGCAGCGTTGGTGTCGGGACTAGCACAGATACGCAGTATTTT. The chain joins TRBV29-1 to TRBJ2-3; the D gene is possibly TRBD2 (6 bases). CDR3 length: 14 amino acids. The V end lost 4 bases, the J end lost 0 bases, and 11 bases lay between the germline ends. The germline V gene has CDR1 SQVTM and CDR2 ANQGSEA.

The chain combines TRBV12-1 with TRBJ2-6; the D call TRBD2 from the table was never checked on the DNA. TRBV12-1 is given as a pseudogene. There are 19 residues in the CDR3. CDR3 in amino acids: CASSPALRLAGAGANVLTF. The CDR3 DNA sequence: TGTGCCAGCAGCCCTGCCCTTCGACTAGCGGGAGCTGGGGCCAACGTCCTGACTTTC.